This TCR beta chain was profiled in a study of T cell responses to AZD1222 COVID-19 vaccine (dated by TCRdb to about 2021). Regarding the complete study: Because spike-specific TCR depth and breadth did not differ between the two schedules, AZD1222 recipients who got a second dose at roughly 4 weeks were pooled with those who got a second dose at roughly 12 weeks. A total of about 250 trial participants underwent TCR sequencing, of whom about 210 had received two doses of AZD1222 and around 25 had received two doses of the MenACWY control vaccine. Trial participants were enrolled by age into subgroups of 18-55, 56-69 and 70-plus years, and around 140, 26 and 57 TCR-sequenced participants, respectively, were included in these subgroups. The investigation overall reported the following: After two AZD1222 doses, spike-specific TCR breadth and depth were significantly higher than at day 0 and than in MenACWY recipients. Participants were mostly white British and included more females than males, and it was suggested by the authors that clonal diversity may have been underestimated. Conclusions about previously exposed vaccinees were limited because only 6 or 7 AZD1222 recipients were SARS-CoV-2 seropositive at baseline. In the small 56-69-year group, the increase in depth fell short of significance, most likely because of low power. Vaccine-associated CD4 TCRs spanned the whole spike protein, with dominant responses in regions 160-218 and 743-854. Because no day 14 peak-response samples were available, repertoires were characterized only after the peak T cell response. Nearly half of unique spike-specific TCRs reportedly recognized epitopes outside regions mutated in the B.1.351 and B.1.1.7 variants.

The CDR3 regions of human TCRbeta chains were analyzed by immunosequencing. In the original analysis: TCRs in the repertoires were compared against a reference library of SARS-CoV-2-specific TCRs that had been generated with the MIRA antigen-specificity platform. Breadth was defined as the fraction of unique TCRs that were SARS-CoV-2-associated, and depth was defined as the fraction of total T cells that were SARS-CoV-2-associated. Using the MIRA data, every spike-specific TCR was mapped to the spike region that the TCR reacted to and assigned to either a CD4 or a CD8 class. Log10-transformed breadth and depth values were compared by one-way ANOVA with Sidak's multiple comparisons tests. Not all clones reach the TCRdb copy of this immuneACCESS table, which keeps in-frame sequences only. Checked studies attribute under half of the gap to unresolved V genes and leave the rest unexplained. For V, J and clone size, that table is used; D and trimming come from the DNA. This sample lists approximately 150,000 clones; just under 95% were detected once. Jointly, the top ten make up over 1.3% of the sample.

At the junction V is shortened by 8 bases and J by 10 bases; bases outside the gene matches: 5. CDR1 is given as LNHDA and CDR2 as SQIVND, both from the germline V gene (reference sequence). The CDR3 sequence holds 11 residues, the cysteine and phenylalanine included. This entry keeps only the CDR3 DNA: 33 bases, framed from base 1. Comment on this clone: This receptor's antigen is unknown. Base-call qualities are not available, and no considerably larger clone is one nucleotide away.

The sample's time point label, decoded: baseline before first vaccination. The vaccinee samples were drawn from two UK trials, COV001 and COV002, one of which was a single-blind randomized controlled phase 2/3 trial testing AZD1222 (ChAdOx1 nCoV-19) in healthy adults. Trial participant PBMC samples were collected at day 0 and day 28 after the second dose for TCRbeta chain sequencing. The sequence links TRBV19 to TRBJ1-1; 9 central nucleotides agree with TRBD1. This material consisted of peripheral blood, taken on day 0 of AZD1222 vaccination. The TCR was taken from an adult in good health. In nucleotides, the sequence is TGTGCCAGTCGACAGGGGGTGGGAGCTTTCTTT. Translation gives CASRQGVGAFF.